Here is one T cell receptor beta chain with its context. The record originates from a study of blood T cell repertoires in COVID-19. How the authors handled the data: Amplifying reference gene primers gave estimates of nucleated cell counts. Produced via immunoSEQ multiplex PCR; TCRdb's table is partial and in-frame only. The D gene and trimming were derived from the DNA, and the V and J assignments and clone size from that table. Of about 70,000 clones in the sample, approximately 88% are singletons; the top ten hold about 6%. This receptor was identified in a woman in her 70s with acute or convalescent COVID-19. The sequenced sample consisted of peripheral blood.

The CDR3: CASSQDLRVLTWYGYTF. The CDR3 nucleotides are TGTGCCAGCAGCCAAGACCTCAGGGTGTTGACTTGGTATGGCTACACCTTC. The rearrangement links TRBV4-2 to TRBJ1-2, with D possibly matching TRBD1 (5 bases). This CDR3 comprises 17 residues. Trimming stripped 0 bases from V and 5 bases from J, with 19 bases between. Germline CDR1 LGHNA, CDR2 YNFKEQ.